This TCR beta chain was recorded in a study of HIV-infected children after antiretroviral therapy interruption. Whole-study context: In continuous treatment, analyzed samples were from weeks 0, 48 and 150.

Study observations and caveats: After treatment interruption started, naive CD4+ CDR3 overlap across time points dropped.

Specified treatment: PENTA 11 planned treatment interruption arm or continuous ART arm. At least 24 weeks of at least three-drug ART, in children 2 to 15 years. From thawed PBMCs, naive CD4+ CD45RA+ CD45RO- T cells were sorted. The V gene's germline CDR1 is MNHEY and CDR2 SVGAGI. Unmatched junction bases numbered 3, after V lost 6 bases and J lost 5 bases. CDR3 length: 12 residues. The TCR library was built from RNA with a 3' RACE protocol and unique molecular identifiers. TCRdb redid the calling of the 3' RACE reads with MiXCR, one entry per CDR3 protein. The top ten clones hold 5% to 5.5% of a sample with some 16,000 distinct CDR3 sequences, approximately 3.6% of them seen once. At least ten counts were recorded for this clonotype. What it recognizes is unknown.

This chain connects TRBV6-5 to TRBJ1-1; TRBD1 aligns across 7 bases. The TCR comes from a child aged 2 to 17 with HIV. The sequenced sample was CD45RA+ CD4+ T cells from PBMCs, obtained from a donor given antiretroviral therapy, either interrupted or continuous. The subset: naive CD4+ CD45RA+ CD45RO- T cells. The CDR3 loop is CASSRQGTEAFF. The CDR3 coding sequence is TGTGCCAGCAGCCGACAGGGAACTGAAGCTTTCTTT.